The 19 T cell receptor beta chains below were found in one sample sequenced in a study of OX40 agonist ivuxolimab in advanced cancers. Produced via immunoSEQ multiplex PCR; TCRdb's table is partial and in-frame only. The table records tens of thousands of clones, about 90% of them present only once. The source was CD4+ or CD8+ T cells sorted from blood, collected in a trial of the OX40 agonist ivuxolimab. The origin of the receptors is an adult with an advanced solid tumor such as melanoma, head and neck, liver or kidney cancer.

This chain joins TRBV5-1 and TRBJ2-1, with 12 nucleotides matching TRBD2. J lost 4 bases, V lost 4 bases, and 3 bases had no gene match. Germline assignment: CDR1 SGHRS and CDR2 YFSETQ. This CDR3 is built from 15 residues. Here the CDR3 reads CASSASGGVYNEQFF. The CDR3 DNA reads TGCGCCAGCAGCGCTAGCGGGGGGGTTTACAATGAGCAGTTCTTC.

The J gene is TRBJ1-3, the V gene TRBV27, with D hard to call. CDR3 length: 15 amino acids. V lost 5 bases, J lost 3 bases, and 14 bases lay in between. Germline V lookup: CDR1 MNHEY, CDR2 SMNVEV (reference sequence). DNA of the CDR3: TGTGCCAGCAGTCCCCTGGATCACTTTGGAAACACCATATATTTT. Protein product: CASSPLDHFGNTIYF.

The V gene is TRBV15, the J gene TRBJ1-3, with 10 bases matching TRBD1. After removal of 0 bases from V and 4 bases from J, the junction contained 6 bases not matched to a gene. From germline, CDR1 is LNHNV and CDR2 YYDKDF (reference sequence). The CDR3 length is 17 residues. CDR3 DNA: TGTGCCACCAGCAGAGATCCGACAGGGGGCGTGGGAAACACCATATATTTT. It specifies CATSRDPTGGVGNTIYF.

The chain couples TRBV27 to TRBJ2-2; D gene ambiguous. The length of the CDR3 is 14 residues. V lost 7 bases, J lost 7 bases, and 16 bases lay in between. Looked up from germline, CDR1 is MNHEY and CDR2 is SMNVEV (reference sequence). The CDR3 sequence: CASKVDLPLGELFF. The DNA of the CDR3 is TGTGCCAGCAAGGTCGACTTGCCCCTCGGGGAGCTGTTTTTT.

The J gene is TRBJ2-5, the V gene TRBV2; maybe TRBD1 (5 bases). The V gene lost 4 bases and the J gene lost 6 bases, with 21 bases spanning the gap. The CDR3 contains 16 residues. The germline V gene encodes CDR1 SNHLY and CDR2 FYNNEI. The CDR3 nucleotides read TGTGCCAGCAGTGTCGGCTTAAGGGGCCGCGTTCAGACCCAGTACTTC. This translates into CASSVGLRGRVQTQYF.

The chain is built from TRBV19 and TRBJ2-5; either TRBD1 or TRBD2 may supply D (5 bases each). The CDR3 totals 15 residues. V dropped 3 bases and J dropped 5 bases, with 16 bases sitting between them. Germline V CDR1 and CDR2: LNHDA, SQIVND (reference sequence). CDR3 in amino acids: CASSIGDLGKETQYF. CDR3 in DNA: TGTGCCAGTAGTATTGGGGACCTCGGCAAGGAGACCCAGTACTTC.

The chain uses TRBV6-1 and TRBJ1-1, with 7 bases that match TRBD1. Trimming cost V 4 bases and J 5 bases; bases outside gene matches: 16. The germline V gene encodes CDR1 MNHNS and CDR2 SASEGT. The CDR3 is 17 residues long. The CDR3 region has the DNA TGTGCCAGCAGTGCCCTTAACAGGGGCGGCGCGCGGACTGAAGCTTTCTTT. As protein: CASSALNRGGARTEAFF.

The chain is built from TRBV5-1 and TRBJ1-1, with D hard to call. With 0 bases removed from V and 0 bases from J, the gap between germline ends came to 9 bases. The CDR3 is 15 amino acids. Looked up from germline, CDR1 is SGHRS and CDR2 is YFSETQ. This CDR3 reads CASSLGGSLNTEAFF. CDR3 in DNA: TGCGCCAGCAGCTTGGGAGGCAGTCTGAACACTGAAGCTTTCTTT.

CDR3 sequence (DNA): TGTGCCAGCAGCCCGGGCATAGGATCACCCCTCCACTTT. Amino acids: CASSPGIGSPLHF. The chain couples TRBV7-9 to TRBJ1-6; D gene unclear. This CDR3 is 13 amino acids long. Germline V lookup: CDR1 SEHNR, CDR2 FQNEAQ (reference sequence). V was trimmed by 5 bases and J by 10 bases, leaving 12 bases between them.

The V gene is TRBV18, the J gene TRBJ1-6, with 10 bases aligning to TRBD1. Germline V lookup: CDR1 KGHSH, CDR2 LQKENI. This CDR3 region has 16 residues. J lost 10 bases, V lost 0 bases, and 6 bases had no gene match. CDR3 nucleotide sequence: TGTGCCAGCTCACCACCTTCCGGGACAGGGGACTCACCCCTCCACTTT. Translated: CASSPPSGTGDSPLHF.

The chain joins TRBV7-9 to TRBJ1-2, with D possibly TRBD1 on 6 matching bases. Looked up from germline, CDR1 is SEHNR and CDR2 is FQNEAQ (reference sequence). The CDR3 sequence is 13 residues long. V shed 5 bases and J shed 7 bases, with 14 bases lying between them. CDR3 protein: CASSPGGAGGYTF. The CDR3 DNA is TGTGCCAGCAGCCCCGGGGGCGCGGGTGGCTACACCTTC.

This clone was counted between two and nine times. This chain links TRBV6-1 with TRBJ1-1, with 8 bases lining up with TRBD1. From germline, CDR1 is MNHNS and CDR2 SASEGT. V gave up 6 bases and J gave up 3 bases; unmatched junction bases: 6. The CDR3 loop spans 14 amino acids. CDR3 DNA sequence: TGTGCCAGCAGATGGACAGGGAGGGACACTGAAGCTTTCTTT. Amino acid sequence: CASRWTGRDTEAFF.

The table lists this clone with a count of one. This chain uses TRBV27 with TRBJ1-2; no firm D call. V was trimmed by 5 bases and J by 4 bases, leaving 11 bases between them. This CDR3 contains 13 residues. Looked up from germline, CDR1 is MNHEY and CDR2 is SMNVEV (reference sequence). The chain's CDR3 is CASSPKDSYGYTF. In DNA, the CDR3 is TGTGCCAGCAGTCCCAAAGACTCCTATGGCTACACCTTC.

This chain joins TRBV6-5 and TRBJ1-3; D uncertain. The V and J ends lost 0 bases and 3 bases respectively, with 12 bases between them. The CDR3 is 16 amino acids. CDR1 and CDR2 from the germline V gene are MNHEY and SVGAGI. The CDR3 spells CASSYSPGLLGNTIYF. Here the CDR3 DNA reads TGTGCCAGCAGTTACTCACCGGGCCTACTTGGAAACACCATATATTTT.

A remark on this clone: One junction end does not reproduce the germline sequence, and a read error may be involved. CDR3 nucleotide sequence: TGTGCCAGCTCACCTGGGACGGGCAAACAGCCCCAGCATTTT. Protein: CASSPGTGKQPQHF. The chain couples TRBV18 to TRBJ1-5, with D perhaps matching TRBD1 (5 bases). The CDR3 loop spans 14 amino acids. The germline CDR1 and CDR2 sequences are KGHSH and LQKENI.

CDR3 nucleotides: TGCAGTGCTCTAAGGGCGAATGAGCAGTTCTTC. As protein: CSALRANEQFF. The gene calls are TRBV20-1 and TRBJ2-1; D gene ambiguous. Germline values: CDR1 DFQATT, CDR2 SNEGSKA (reference sequence). This CDR3 comprises 11 residues. V was pared by 5 bases and J by 7 bases, with 9 bases between.

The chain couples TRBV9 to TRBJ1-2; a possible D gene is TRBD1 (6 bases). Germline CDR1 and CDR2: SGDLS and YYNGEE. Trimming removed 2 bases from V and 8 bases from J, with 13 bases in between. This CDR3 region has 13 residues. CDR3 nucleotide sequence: TGTGCCAGCAGCGTCCGACAGGCGGAGGGCTACACCTTC. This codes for CASSVRQAEGYTF.

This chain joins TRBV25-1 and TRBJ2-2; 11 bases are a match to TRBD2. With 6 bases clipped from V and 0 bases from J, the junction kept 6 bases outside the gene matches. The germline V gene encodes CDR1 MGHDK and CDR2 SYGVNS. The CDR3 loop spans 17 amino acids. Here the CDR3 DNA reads TGTGCCAGCAGAACTAGCGGGGGAGAAACGAACACCGGGGAGCTGTTTTTT. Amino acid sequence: CASRTSGGETNTGELFF.

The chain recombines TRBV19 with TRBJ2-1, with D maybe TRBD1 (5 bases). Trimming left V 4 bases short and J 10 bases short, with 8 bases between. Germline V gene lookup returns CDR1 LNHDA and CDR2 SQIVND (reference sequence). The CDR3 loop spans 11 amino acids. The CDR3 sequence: CASSTHREQFF. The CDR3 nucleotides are TGTGCCAGTAGTACCCACAGGGAGCAGTTCTTC.